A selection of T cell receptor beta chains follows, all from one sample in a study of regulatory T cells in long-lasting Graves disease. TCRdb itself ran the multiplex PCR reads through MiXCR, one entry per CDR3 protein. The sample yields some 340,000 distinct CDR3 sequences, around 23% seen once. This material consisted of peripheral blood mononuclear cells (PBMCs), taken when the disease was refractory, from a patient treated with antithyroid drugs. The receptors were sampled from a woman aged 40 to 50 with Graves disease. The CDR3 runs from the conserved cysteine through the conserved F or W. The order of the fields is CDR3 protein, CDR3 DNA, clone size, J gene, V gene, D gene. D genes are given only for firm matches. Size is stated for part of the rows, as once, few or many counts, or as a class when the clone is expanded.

cdr3_aa: CASRGGTGTLYEQYF
cdr3_nt: TGCGCCAGCAGAGGAGGGACCGGGACACTTTACGAGCAGTACTTC
clone_size: -
j_call: TRBJ2-7
v_call: TRBV5-1
d_call: -

cdr3_aa: CASSPGTGGFTDTQYF
cdr3_nt: TGCGCCAGCAGTCCTGGGACAGGGGGCTTCACAGATACGCAGTATTTT
clone_size: few
j_call: TRBJ2-3
v_call: TRBV10-1
d_call: TRBD1

cdr3_aa: CASSWIQGGYNEQFF
cdr3_nt: TGTGCCAGCAGTTGGATACAGGGGGGATACAATGAGCAGTTCTTC
clone_size: -
j_call: TRBJ2-1
v_call: TRBV6-5
d_call: TRBD1

cdr3_aa: CSARDLRTSAWAKNIQYF
cdr3_nt: TGCAGTGCTAGAGACTTACGGACTAGCGCTTGGGCCAAAAACATTCAGTACTTC
clone_size: many
j_call: TRBJ2-4
v_call: TRBV20-1
d_call: TRBD2

cdr3_aa: CASSLGTGNLNSPLHF
cdr3_nt: TGTGCCAGCAGCTTAGGGACAGGAAACCTTAATTCACCCCTCCACTTT
clone_size: many
j_call: TRBJ1-6
v_call: TRBV11-2
d_call: TRBD1

cdr3_aa: CASSLFRSTSGTQYF
cdr3_nt: TGTGCCAGCAGTTTATTCAGGAGCACCTCGGGCACCCAGTACTTC
clone_size: many
j_call: TRBJ2-5
v_call: TRBV28
d_call: -

cdr3_aa: CSAIGLAGAIAKNIQYF
cdr3_nt: TGCAGTGCCATCGGACTAGCGGGAGCCATAGCCAAAAACATTCAGTACTTC
clone_size: -
j_call: TRBJ2-4
v_call: TRBV20-1
d_call: TRBD2

cdr3_aa: CASSSGPGGRDGELFF
cdr3_nt: TGTGCCAGCAGTTCTGGTCCGGGAGGGCGAGACGGGGAGCTGTTTTTT
clone_size: -
j_call: TRBJ2-2
v_call: TRBV5-8
d_call: TRBD2

cdr3_aa: CASRIAGVEETQYF
cdr3_nt: TGTGCCAGCAGAATAGCGGGAGTGGAAGAGACCCAGTACTTC
clone_size: many
j_call: TRBJ2-5
v_call: TRBV12-3/TRBV12-4
d_call: TRBD2

cdr3_aa: CASSFDLLTGELFF
cdr3_nt: TGTGCCAGCAGCTTTGATTTGCTCACCGGGGAGCTGTTTTTT
clone_size: many
j_call: TRBJ2-2
v_call: TRBV11-2
d_call: -

cdr3_aa: CASSSLRGTGNTIYF
cdr3_nt: TGTGCCAGCAGCTCCTTGAGAGGAACCGGAAACACCATATATTTT
clone_size: -
j_call: TRBJ1-3
v_call: TRBV11-2
d_call: -

cdr3_aa: CASSLWGGETQYF
cdr3_nt: TGTGCCAGCAGCTTATGGGGTGGGGAGACCCAGTACTTC
clone_size: many
j_call: TRBJ2-5
v_call: TRBV11-2
d_call: -

cdr3_aa: CSAPRRGQGETQYF
cdr3_nt: TGCAGTGCCCCAAGGAGGGGGCAGGGAGAGACCCAGTACTTC
clone_size: many
j_call: TRBJ2-5
v_call: TRBV20-1
d_call: -

cdr3_aa: CSARDGTSYEQYF
cdr3_nt: TGCAGTGCTAGGGACGGGACCTCCTACGAGCAGTACTTC
clone_size: -
j_call: TRBJ2-7
v_call: TRBV20-1
d_call: -

cdr3_aa: CASSAGDGSYEQYF
cdr3_nt: TGTGCCAGCAGCGCAGGGGATGGCTCCTACGAGCAGTACTTC
clone_size: -
j_call: TRBJ2-7
v_call: TRBV28
d_call: -

cdr3_aa: CAISETGLIMGGEQYF
cdr3_nt: TGTGCCATCAGTGAGACAGGGCTTATAATGGGGGGCGAGCAGTACTTC
clone_size: -
j_call: TRBJ2-7
v_call: TRBV10-3
d_call: -

cdr3_aa: CASSERGSNTDTQYF
cdr3_nt: TGCGCCAGCAGCGAACGCGGGAGCAACACAGATACGCAGTATTTT
clone_size: once
j_call: TRBJ2-3
v_call: TRBV5-1
d_call: TRBD2

cdr3_aa: CSASEQGTEAFF
cdr3_nt: TGCAGTGCTAGCGAACAGGGTACTGAAGCTTTCTTT
clone_size: -
j_call: TRBJ1-1
v_call: TRBV20-1
d_call: -

cdr3_aa: CASSESTSGGLFF
cdr3_nt: TGCGCCAGCAGTGAGTCAACTAGCGGCGGTCTGTTCTTC
clone_size: many
j_call: TRBJ2-1
v_call: TRBV10-1
d_call: TRBD2